This T cell receptor beta chain was recovered during a study of control samples from healthy donors and cancer patients. The CDR3 contains 17 residues. Germline values: CDR1 LNHNV, CDR2 YYDKDF (reference sequence). Trimming cost V 3 bases and J 3 bases, with 20 bases left between them. TCRdb's copy holds only in-frame clones and misses some; the assay was immunoSEQ multiplex PCR. Of 95,000 to 150,000 clones in the sample, 87% are singletons; the top ten hold about 1.8%. The rearrangement uses TRBV15 and TRBJ1-2; the D is unclear. Sample: blood. The receptor comes from a man between 18 and 35 years old in good health. CDR3 sequence (DNA): TGTGCCACCAGCAGTAGGGCCCACGGCACACGATACTATGGCTACACCTTC. Translated, it gives CATSSRAHGTRYYGYTF.